The 23 T cell receptor beta chains listed next were all sequenced from one sample in a study of T cell responses to AZD1222 COVID-19 vaccine. Profiling relied on immunoSEQ multiplex PCR, and the TCRdb table lists in-frame clones only, not all of them. The sample has over 110,000 clones; about 92% are singletons. The source was peripheral blood, collected on day 0 of AZD1222 vaccination. All receptors come from an adult in good health.

V is TRBV12-3 or TRBV12-4 and J is TRBJ1-5, with D possibly being TRBD1 (5 bases). V lost 6 bases to trimming and J lost 5 bases, with 11 bases between them. CDR3 length equals 13 residues. The CDR3 nucleotides are TGTGCCAGCAGCAGGGATTTCGATCAGCCCCAGCATTTT. Amino acids: CASSRDFDQPQHF.

V is TRBV14 and J is TRBJ2-2, with D maybe TRBD2 (7 bases). From germline, CDR1 is SGHDN and CDR2 FVKESK. The V and J ends lost 4 bases and 6 bases respectively, with 18 bases between them. The CDR3 is made up of 16 amino acids. DNA of the CDR3: TGTGCCAGCAGCCGATTTGGCGGGGGCCTGGCCGGGGAGCTGTTTTTT. Protein product: CASSRFGGGLAGELFF.

CDR3 in DNA: TGTGCCAGTAGTATCGTCGTTACCTACGAGCAGTACTTC. Its translation is CASSIVVTYEQYF. The chain uses TRBV19 and TRBJ2-7, with D uncertain. This CDR3 has 13 amino acids. In germline, CDR1 is LNHDA, CDR2 SQIVND (reference sequence). V gave up 3 bases and J gave up 2 bases, with 8 bases separating them.

This clone showed up just a few times. The chain recombines TRBV10-2 with TRBJ1-2; TRBD1 is a possible D gene (6 bases). CDR3 length: 18 residues. From germline, CDR1 is WSHSY and CDR2 SAAADI. V was trimmed by 6 bases and J by 8 bases, leaving 31 bases between them. The chain's CDR3 is CASREIKDVLTGKGGYTF. As DNA, the CDR3 is TGCGCCAGCAGAGAAATTAAGGATGTTTTAACAGGGAAGGGAGGCTACACCTTC.

This chain uses TRBV28 with TRBJ1-6, with D uncertain. CDR1 is MDHEN, CDR2 SYDVKM, per germline. CDR3 length equals 16 residues. V dropped 6 bases and J dropped 7 bases, with 19 bases sitting between them. CDR3 sequence: CASSAAVGQRNSPLHF. The CDR3 region has the DNA TGTGCCAGCAGCGCGGCCGTCGGGCAGCGAAATTCACCCCTCCACTTT.

The chain links TRBV18 to TRBJ1-2, with 10 bases fitting TRBD1. The J segment lost 6 bases and the V segment lost 6 bases, leaving 10 bases of the junction unmatched. Germline CDR1 KGHSH, CDR2 LQKENI. CDR3 length: 15 amino acids. This CDR3 reads CASSPSIGTGDGYTF. The DNA of the CDR3 is TGTGCCAGCTCTCCATCTATCGGGACAGGGGATGGCTACACCTTC.

The chain employs TRBV7-2 and TRBJ1-2, with a weak D call TRBD1 (5 bases). The V end lost 0 bases, the J end lost 8 bases, and 19 bases lay between the germline ends. The CDR3 spans 16 residues. Per the germline V gene, CDR1 is SGHTA and CDR2 is FQGNSA. CDR3 bases: TGTGCCAGCAGCTTAGCGCCCGGGACGGACCCAGGGGGCTACACCTTC. Amino acids: CASSLAPGTDPGGYTF.

This clone was seen at least ten times. The chain links TRBV11-2 to TRBJ2-7; 7 nucleotides align to TRBD2. This CDR3 is 15 amino acids long. Germline V CDR1 and CDR2: SGHAT, FQNNGV. The junction had 11 bases not matched to a gene; V was cut back by 5 bases and J by 4 bases. The CDR3 nucleotides are TGTGCCAGCAGCCATTATAAGGGCGGGGGATACGAGCAGTACTTC. This encodes CASSHYKGGGYEQYF.

J is TRBJ2-2 and V is TRBV3-1 (or the pseudogene TRBV3-2); the D gene is possibly TRBD2 (5 bases). Per the germline V gene, CDR1 is LGHDT and CDR2 is YNNKEL (reference sequence). Trimming shortened V by 5 bases and J by 2 bases, and 9 bases separated the two germline ends. CDR3 size: 14 residues. The CDR3 region is CASSVRTNTGELFF. The DNA of the CDR3 is TGTGCCAGCAGCGTAAGGACTAACACCGGGGAGCTGTTTTTT.

V is TRBV5-1 and J is TRBJ2-3; 10 nucleotides align to TRBD2. The trim removed 0 bases at V and 1 base at J, leaving 8 bases unmatched. The CDR3 runs to 18 residues. Looked up from germline, CDR1 is SGHRS and CDR2 is YFSETQ. CDR3 residues: CASSLGPSSGRRTDTQYF. CDR3 bases: TGCGCCAGCAGCTTGGGCCCCTCTAGCGGGAGACGCACAGATACGCAGTATTTT.

The chain carries TRBV5-6 and TRBJ1-2, with D possibly matching TRBD1 (6 bases). The CDR3 is 13 residues long. V dropped 5 bases and J dropped 8 bases, with 16 bases sitting between them. Germline V gene data show CDR1 as SGHDT and CDR2 as YYEEEE. The CDR3, as DNA: TGTGCCAGCAGTGATCGGGGGCTGAAAGGCTACACCTTC. Residues: CASSDRGLKGYTF.

CDR3 region: CASSLSGGEIQNYGYTF. The CDR3 DNA reads as TGCGCCAGCAGCTTGTCAGGGGGCGAAATTCAAAACTATGGCTACACCTTC. J is TRBJ1-2 and V is TRBV5-1, with TRBD1 identical over 8 bases. Germline V gene lookup returns CDR1 SGHRS and CDR2 YFSETQ. Germline trimming cut 1 base from V and 2 bases from J; bases unmatched to any gene: 10. The CDR3 has 17 amino acids.

The V gene is TRBV19, the J gene TRBJ2-6; a weak D match, TRBD2 (6 bases). CDR3 length equals 15 residues. Trimming pared 8 bases from V and 2 bases from J, leaving 13 bases between. Per the germline V gene, CDR1 is LNHDA and CDR2 is SQIVND (reference sequence). The DNA for the CDR3 is TGTGCCAGTTCCACTTGGGGGGCTGGGGCCAACGTCCTGACTTTC. Amino acids: CASSTWGAGANVLTF.

The J gene is TRBJ2-7, the V gene TRBV27; D is uncertain. The CDR3 covers 15 residues. Trimming stripped 5 bases from V and 3 bases from J, with 17 bases between. Germline lookup yields CDR1 MNHEY and CDR2 SMNVEV (reference sequence). CDR3 nucleotide sequence: TGTGCCAGCAGTCCTCGGACGGGTACGGACTACGAGCAGTACTTC. Residues: CASSPRTGTDYEQYF.

V and J are TRBV7-8 and TRBJ1-4; the match to TRBD1 covers 11 bases. Germline V lookup: CDR1 SGHVS, CDR2 FQNEAQ. V shed 6 bases, J shed 0 bases, and the junction held 6 bases outside the gene matches. The CDR3 totals 17 residues. The CDR3 DNA reads as TGTGCCAGCAGACTTCCGGGACAGGGGGCAACTAATGAAAAACTGTTTTTT. Protein sequence: CASRLPGQGATNEKLFF.

The rearrangement joins TRBV30 to TRBJ2-6, with D perhaps TRBD2 (5 bases). CDR3 length: 13 residues. In germline, CDR1 is GTSNPN, CDR2 SVGIG (reference sequence). V gave up 5 bases and J gave up 0 bases, with 5 bases separating them. The CDR3 sequence is CAWGLSGANVLTF. CDR3 in DNA: TGTGCCTGGGGACTCTCTGGGGCCAACGTCCTGACTTTC.

Comments on this clone: This is likely a read error, given that the CDR3 carries no conserved phenylalanine or tryptophan at its end. It is unclear where the CDR3 begins or ends on the DNA, so no DNA is shown, and the CDR3 is as TCRdb lists it. The rearrangement joins TRBV2 to TRBJ2-7. The CDR3 is 11 amino acids long, termini counted. Germline values: CDR1 SNHLY, CDR2 FYNNEI. The CDR3 reads CASSPGTGLIL.

This chain connects TRBV11-2 to TRBJ2-2, with 9 bases identical to TRBD1. The CDR3 runs to 15 residues. Germline V gives CDR1 SGHAT, CDR2 FQNNGV. V shed 6 bases and J 5 bases; nucleotides not matched to a gene: 7. The CDR3 DNA sequence: TGTGCCAGCAGACAGACAGGGGGAGTAACCGGGGAGCTGTTTTTT. This sequence encodes CASRQTGGVTGELFF. Full variable domain (remainder filled in from reference TRBV11-2 and TRBJ2-2): EAGVAQSPRYKIIEKRQSVAFWCNPISGHATLYWYQQILGQGPKLLIQFQNNGVVDDSQLPKDRFSAERLKGVDSTLKIQPAKLEDSAVYLCASRQTGGVTGELFFGEGSRLTVL.

The V and J genes are TRBV9 and TRBJ1-4, with a tentative D call TRBD1 (6 bases). Trimming cost V 0 bases and J 8 bases, with 11 bases left between them. The CDR3 totals 14 residues. The germline CDR1 and CDR2 sequences are SGDLS and YYNGEE. The CDR3: CASSVAGGGEKLFF. In nucleotides, the CDR3 is TGTGCCAGCAGCGTAGCGGGGGGGGGCGAAAAACTGTTTTTT.

This clone was recorded once. The CDR3 nucleotides read TGTGCCAGTAGTATAGATAGTCCAGGGGGCAGCATTCAGTACTTC. Translating it yields CASSIDSPGGSIQYF. The chain has TRBV19 and TRBJ2-4, with 8 bases lining up with TRBD1. The CDR3 covers 15 residues. J gave up 9 bases and V 0 bases, and 7 bases lay outside the gene matches. CDR1 is LNHDA and CDR2 is SQIVND in the germline V gene (reference sequence).

The J gene is TRBJ2-3, the V gene TRBV10-3, with 10 bases fitting TRBD2. The CDR3 has 14 residues. With 8 bases clipped from V and 11 bases from J, the junction kept 13 bases outside the gene matches. Germline assignment: CDR1 ENHRY and CDR2 SYGVKD. The DNA for the CDR3 is TGTGCCATCCAGCTAGCGGGAGAAGTAGGCGGGCAGTATTTT. It yields the protein CAIQLAGEVGGQYF.

The V gene is TRBV28, the J gene TRBJ1-4; D unclear. The CDR3 is made up of 17 amino acids. Deletions cut 3 bases from V and 1 base from J, with 15 bases between. Germline assignment: CDR1 MDHEN and CDR2 SYDVKM. CDR3 bases: TGTGCCAGCAGTTTGAGCCTCAGAGCCAGAACTAATGAAAAACTGTTTTTT. The encoded protein is CASSLSLRARTNEKLFF.

The rearrangement links TRBV7-9 to TRBJ2-5, with 9 positions matching TRBD2. There are 15 residues in the CDR3. With 6 bases clipped from V and 2 bases from J, the junction kept 7 bases outside the gene matches. Germline CDR1 reads SEHNR; CDR2 reads FQNEAQ (reference sequence). Here the CDR3 DNA reads TGTGCCAGCAGGGTAGCGGGGGTTCGTCAAGAGACCCAGTACTTC. The encoded protein is CASRVAGVRQETQYF. The variable domain in full, completed from reference TRBV7-9 and TRBJ2-5, reads DTGVSQNPRHKITKRGQNVTFRCDPISEHNRLYWYRQTLGQGPEFLTYFQNEAQLEKSRLLSDRFSAERPKGSFSTLEIQRTEQGDSAMYLCASRVAGVRQETQYFGPGTRLLVL.